Listed here are 10 T cell receptor beta chains from one sample, sequenced in a study of graft-versus-host responses after intestinal transplantation. No antigen is known for these receptors. Libraries were prepared by immunoSEQ multiplex PCR; TCRdb keeps only in-frame clonotypes and omits some of them. Seen here are more than 65,000 clones, approximately 89% observed once, and the top ten hold 7% to 8.5%. The source was unstimulated CD8+ T cells sorted from spleen or lymph node cells, collected before transplant. These receptors all stem from a human donor who was the organ donor for an intestinal transplant.

The V call is TRBV27, the J call TRBJ2-7; the D call may be TRBD1 or TRBD2 (5 bases each). Trimming stripped 2 bases from V and 3 bases from J, with 14 bases between. The V gene's germline CDR1 is MNHEY and CDR2 SMNVEV (reference sequence). CDR3 length equals 15 residues. The CDR3 DNA is TGTGCCAGCAGTTTAAAGTCAGGGACGATCTACGAGCAGTACTTC. Its protein is CASSLKSGTIYEQYF.

The chain couples TRBV9 to TRBJ1-6; 7 nucleotides agree with TRBD1. After removal of 3 bases from V and 10 bases from J, the junction contained 10 bases not matched to a gene. The germline gives CDR1 SGDLS, CDR2 YYNGEE. CDR3 size: 15 residues. The DNA of the CDR3 is TGTGCCAGCAGCGAGACAGGGAGGGAGCGATCACCCCTCCACTTT. Residues: CASSETGRERSPLHF.

This chain uses TRBV10-3 with TRBJ1-2; D remains ambiguous. This CDR3 has 13 residues. V dropped 8 bases and J dropped 3 bases, with 13 bases sitting between them. CDR1 and CDR2 (germline): ENHRY, SYGVKD. CDR3 DNA sequence: TGTGCCATCTTTAGGGAGGTTCACTATGGCTACACCTTC. Translation gives CAIFREVHYGYTF.

This chain links TRBV6-6 with TRBJ2-1, with D maybe TRBD1 (5 bases). This CDR3 contains 16 residues. In germline, CDR1 is MNHNY, CDR2 SVGAGI (reference sequence). V lost 4 bases to trimming and J lost 8 bases, with 21 bases between them. The CDR3 region is CASSSLDTSLSDEQFF. CDR3 coding DNA: TGTGCCAGCAGTTCCTTGGACACCTCCCTCAGCGATGAGCAGTTCTTC.

This rearrangement joins TRBV7-9 to TRBJ2-1; a weak D match, TRBD2 (5 bases). The CDR3 contains 17 residues. Germline V CDR1 and CDR2: SEHNR, FQNEAQ (reference sequence). V dropped 6 bases and J dropped 5 bases, with 23 bases sitting between them. Here the CDR3 reads CASSGGWGMSADNEQFF. For the CDR3, the DNA is TGTGCCAGCAGTGGTGGTTGGGGAATGTCAGCGGACAATGAGCAGTTCTTC.

This chain uses TRBV7-2 with TRBJ1-2, with D unclear. The CDR3 length is 13 residues. The germline V gene has CDR1 SGHTA and CDR2 FQGNSA. The germline V and J ends were trimmed by 11 bases and 0 bases, with 13 bases remaining between them. In nucleotides, the CDR3 is TGTGCCTTGAACGACCTAGCTAACTATGGCTACACCTTC. Protein sequence: CALNDLANYGYTF.

The gene calls are TRBV2 and TRBJ2-3, with D possibly matching TRBD2 (5 bases). CDR3 size: 15 residues. V was pared by 7 bases and J by 7 bases, with 21 bases between. Germline V lookup: CDR1 SNHLY, CDR2 FYNNEI. This CDR3 reads CASTRGRGTGNTQYF. The CDR3, as DNA: TGTGCCAGCACCAGAGGACGAGGTACCGGGAATACGCAGTATTTT.

The V call is TRBV13, the J call TRBJ2-3, with D possibly matching TRBD1 (5 bases). CDR1 and CDR2 (germline): PRHDT, FYEKMQ (reference sequence). The CDR3 covers 16 residues. V lost 0 bases, J lost 0 bases, and 10 bases lay in between. CDR3 protein: CASSLGYRQSTDTQYF. For the CDR3, the DNA is TGTGCCAGCAGCTTAGGGTACAGACAGAGCACAGATACGCAGTATTTT.

CDR3 amino acids: CASSSTTHEQFF. CDR3 coding DNA: TGTGCCAGTAGTTCAACTACCCATGAGCAGTTCTTC. The chain joins TRBV19 to TRBJ2-1, with D uncertain. V was cut by 5 bases and J by 8 bases, with 10 bases left in between. The CDR3 consists of 12 residues. Per the germline V gene, CDR1 is LNHDA and CDR2 is SQIVND (reference sequence).

This sequence joins TRBV7-8 and TRBJ2-1, with 8 nucleotides matching TRBD2. There are 15 residues in the CDR3. The V gene's germline CDR1 is SGHVS and CDR2 FQNEAQ. The V segment lost 4 bases and the J segment 5 bases; nucleotides outside the gene matches: 7. The DNA of the CDR3 is TGTGCCAGCAGCTCCGCGGGAGGAAGCCACAATGAGCAGTTCTTC. Translating gives CASSSAGGSHNEQFF.